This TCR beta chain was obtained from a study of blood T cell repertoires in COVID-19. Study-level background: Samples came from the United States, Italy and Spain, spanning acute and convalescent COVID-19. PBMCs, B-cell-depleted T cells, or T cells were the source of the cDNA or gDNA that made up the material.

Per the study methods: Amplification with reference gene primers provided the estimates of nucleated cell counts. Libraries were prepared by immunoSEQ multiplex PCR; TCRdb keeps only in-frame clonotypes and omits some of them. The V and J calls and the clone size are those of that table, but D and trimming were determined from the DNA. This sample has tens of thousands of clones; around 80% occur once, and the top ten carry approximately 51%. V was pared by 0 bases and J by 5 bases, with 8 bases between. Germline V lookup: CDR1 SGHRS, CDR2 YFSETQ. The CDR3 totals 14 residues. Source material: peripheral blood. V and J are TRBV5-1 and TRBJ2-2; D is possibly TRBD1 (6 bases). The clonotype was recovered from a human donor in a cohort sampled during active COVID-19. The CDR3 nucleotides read TGCGCCAGCAGCTTGGTTCAGGGGACCGGGGAGCTGTTTTTT. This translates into CASSLVQGTGELFF.